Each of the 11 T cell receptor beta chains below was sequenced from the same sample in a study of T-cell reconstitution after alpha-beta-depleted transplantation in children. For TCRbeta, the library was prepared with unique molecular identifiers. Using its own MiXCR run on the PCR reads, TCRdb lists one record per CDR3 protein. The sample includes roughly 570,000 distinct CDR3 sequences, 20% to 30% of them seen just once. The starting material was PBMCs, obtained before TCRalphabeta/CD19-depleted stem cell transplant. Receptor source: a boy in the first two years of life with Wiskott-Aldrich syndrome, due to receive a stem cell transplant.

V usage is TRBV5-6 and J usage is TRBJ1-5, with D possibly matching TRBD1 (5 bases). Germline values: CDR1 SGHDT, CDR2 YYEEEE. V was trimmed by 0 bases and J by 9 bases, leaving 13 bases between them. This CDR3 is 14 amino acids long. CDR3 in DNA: TGTGCCAGCAGCTTGGCCTCGGGAGGGACGCCCCAGCATTTT. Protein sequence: CASSLASGGTPQHF.

CDR3 nucleotide sequence: TGTGCCAGCAGCTCCCTCGGGACAGGGAAATCACCCCTCCACTTT. This sequence encodes CASSSLGTGKSPLHF. The V call is TRBV5-6, the J call TRBJ1-6; 9 bases line up with TRBD1. V shed 3 bases and J 10 bases; nucleotides not matched to a gene: 8. Germline V lookup: CDR1 SGHDT, CDR2 YYEEEE. The CDR3 runs 15 residues.

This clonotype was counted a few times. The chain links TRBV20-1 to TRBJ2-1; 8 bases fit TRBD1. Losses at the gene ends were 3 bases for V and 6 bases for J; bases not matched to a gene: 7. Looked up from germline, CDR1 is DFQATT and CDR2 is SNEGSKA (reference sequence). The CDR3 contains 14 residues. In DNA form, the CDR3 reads TGCAGTGCTAGTGCGGTCGACAGGGGCAATGAGCAGTTCTTC. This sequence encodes CSASAVDRGNEQFF.

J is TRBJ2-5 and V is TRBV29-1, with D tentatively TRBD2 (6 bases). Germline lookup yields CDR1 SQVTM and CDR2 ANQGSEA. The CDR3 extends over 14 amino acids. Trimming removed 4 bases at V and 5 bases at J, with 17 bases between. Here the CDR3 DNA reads TGCAGCGTTGTTCGGATGCGGGAATGGGAGACCCAGTACTTC. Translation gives CSVVRMREWETQYF.

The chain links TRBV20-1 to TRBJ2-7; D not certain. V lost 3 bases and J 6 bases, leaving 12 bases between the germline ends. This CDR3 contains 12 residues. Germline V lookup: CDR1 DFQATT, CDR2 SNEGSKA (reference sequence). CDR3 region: CSASRTESEQYF. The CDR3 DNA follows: TGCAGTGCTAGTCGTACAGAATCCGAGCAGTACTTC.

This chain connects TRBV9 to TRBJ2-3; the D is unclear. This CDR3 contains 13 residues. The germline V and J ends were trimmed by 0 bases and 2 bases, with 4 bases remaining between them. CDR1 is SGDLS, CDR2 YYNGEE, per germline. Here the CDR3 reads CASSVGYTDTQYF. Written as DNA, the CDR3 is TGTGCCAGCAGCGTAGGGTACACAGATACGCAGTATTTT. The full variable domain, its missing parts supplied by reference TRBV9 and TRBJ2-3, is DSGVTQTPKHLITATGQRVTLRCSPRSGDLSVYWYQQSLDQGLQFLIQYYNGEERAKGNILERFSAQQFPDLHSELNLSSLELGDSALYFCASSVGYTDTQYFGPGTRLTVL.

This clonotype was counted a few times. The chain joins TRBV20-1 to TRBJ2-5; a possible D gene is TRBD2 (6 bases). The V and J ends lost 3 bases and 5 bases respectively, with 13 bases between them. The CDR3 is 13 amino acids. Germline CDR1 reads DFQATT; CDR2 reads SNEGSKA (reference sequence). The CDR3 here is CSARDYFSETQYF. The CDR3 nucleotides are TGCAGTGCTAGGGACTACTTTTCGGAGACCCAGTACTTC.

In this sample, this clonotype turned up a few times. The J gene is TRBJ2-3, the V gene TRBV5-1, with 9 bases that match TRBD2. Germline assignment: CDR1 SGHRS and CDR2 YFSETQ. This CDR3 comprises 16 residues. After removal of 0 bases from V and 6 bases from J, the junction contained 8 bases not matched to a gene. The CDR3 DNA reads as TGCGCCAGCAGCTTGGGGCCGGGACTAGCAACGGATACGCAGTATTTT. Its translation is CASSLGPGLATDTQYF. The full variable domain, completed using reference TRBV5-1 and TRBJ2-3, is KAGVTQTPRYLIKTRGQQVTLSCSPISGHRSVSWYQQTPGQGLQFLFEYFSETQRNKGNFPGRFSGRQFSNSRSEMNVSTLELGDSALYLCASSLGPGLATDTQYFGPGTRLTVL.

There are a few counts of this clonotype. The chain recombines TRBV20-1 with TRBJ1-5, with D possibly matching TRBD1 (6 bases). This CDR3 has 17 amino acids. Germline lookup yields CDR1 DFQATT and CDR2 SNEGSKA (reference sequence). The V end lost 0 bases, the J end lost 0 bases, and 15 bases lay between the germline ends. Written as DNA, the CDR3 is TGCAGTGCTAGAGATCCCGAGGACAGCTATAGCAATCAGCCCCAGCATTTT. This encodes CSARDPEDSYSNQPQHF.

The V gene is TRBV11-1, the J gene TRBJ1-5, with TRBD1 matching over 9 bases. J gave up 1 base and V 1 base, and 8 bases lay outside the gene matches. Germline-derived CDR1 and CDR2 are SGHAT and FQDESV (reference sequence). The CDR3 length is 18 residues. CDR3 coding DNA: TGTGCCAGCAGCTTAGGAGGGGGACAGGGAGGGAGCAATCAGCCCCAGCATTTT. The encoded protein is CASSLGGGQGGSNQPQHF.

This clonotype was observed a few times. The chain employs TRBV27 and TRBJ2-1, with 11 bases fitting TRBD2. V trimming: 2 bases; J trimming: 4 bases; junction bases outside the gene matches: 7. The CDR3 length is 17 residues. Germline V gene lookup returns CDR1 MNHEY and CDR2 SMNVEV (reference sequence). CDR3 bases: TGTGCCAGCAGTTTAGGCCAACTAGCGGGAGCTTACAATGAGCAGTTCTTC. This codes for CASSLGQLAGAYNEQFF.